A single sample gave rise to the 17 T cell receptor beta chains below, sequenced in a study of T cells in tumors after PD-1 blockade. TCRdb's copy holds only in-frame clones and misses some; the assay was immunoSEQ multiplex PCR. The table records about 47,000 clones, 75% to 85% of them present only once. The input for sequencing was PBMCs, taken before anti-PD-1 treatment. These TCRs come from a human donor with basal cell carcinoma.

The V call is TRBV24-1, the J call TRBJ2-5; D perhaps matches TRBD2 (5 bases). Trimming pared 5 bases from V and 5 bases from J, leaving 8 bases between. Germline values: CDR1 KGHDR, CDR2 SFDVKD. The CDR3 sequence is 12 residues long. The CDR3: CATSVGGETQYF. CDR3 sequence (DNA): TGTGCCACCAGTGTAGGCGGGGAGACCCAGTACTTC.

V usage is TRBV7-3 and J usage is TRBJ1-1; 10 bases line up with TRBD1. CDR1 SGHTA and CDR2 FQGTGA come from the germline V gene. J was trimmed by 4 bases and V by 0 bases; bases with no gene match: 2. This CDR3 is built from 15 residues. CDR3 residues: CASSLTGTGATEAFF. The CDR3 nucleotides are TGTGCCAGCAGCTTAACTGGGACAGGGGCCACTGAAGCTTTCTTT.

Points on this clone: Distinct nucleotide sequences in the sample also encode this CDR3. J is TRBJ2-7 and V is TRBV6-1, with TRBD2 matching over 7 bases. The V gene's germline CDR1 is MNHNS and CDR2 SASEGT. The length of the CDR3 is 15 residues. V dropped 2 bases and J dropped 0; count of bases not matched to a gene: 4. For the CDR3, the DNA is TGTGCCAGCAGTGAACTGGGCGGGAGCTCCTACGAGCAGTACTTC. Translating gives CASSELGGSSYEQYF.

J is TRBJ2-5 and V is TRBV28, with a weak D call TRBD1 (5 bases). This CDR3 contains 14 residues. Germline V CDR1 and CDR2: MDHEN, SYDVKM. Trimming took off 6 bases at V and 1 base at J, with 12 bases between the two ends. The CDR3 here is CASRSQEPQETQYF. As DNA, the CDR3 is TGTGCCAGCAGATCACAGGAACCCCAAGAGACCCAGTACTTC.

CDR3 in DNA: TGTGCCAGCAGCGTTGGGGGGAGCAACACCGGGGAGCTGTTTTTT. It specifies CASSVGGSNTGELFF. The chain links TRBV9 to TRBJ2-2; possibly TRBD2 for D (6 bases). Germline CDR1 SGDLS, CDR2 YYNGEE. Trimming left V 2 bases short and J 2 bases short, with 10 bases between. This CDR3 is 15 amino acids long.

This chain connects TRBV5-6 to TRBJ1-2, with D unresolved. Trimming pared 1 base from V and 6 bases from J, leaving 10 bases between. The CDR3 contains 13 residues. CDR1 and CDR2 (germline): SGHDT, YYEEEE. The CDR3 bases are TGTGCCAGCAGCTTGTTAGTCGACCATGGCTACACCTTC. Its translation is CASSLLVDHGYTF.

The chain employs TRBV28 and TRBJ1-1; TRBD1 aligns across 7 bases. CDR3 length: 16 amino acids. J gave up 4 bases and V 7 bases, and 15 bases lay outside the gene matches. Germline CDR1 is MDHEN and CDR2 is SYDVKM. CDR3 residues: CASNLQGSPGGTEAFF. CDR3 DNA: TGTGCCAGCAACTTACAGGGGTCACCGGGGGGCACTGAAGCTTTCTTT. The full variable domain, its missing parts supplied by reference TRBV28 and TRBJ1-1, is DVKVTQSSRYLVKRTGEKVFLECVQDMDHENMFWYRQDPGLGLRLIYFSYDVKMKEKGDIPEGYSVSREKKERFSLILESASTNQTSMYLCASNLQGSPGGTEAFFGQGTRLTVV.

The gene calls are TRBV9 and TRBJ2-7; a weak D match, TRBD2 (6 bases). Per germline, CDR1 SGDLS and CDR2 YYNGEE. The CDR3 runs 15 residues. Trimming took 4 bases from V and 5 from J, leaving 19 bases between them. The CDR3 DNA follows: TGTGCCAGCAGCCCCCTCGGCGGGACGTGGGACGAGCAGTACTTC. Translated: CASSPLGGTWDEQYF.

CDR3 loop: CASSTLGDTQYF. The CDR3 DNA follows: TGTGCCAGCAGCACTCTGGGGGATACGCAGTATTTT. The rearrangement uses TRBV9 and TRBJ2-3; D not certain. Germline V gene sequence: CDR1 SGDLS, CDR2 YYNGEE. V shed 4 bases and J shed 6 bases, with 9 bases lying between them. The CDR3 sequence is 12 residues long.

This chain links TRBV28 with TRBJ1-2; unclear D gene. Trimming stripped 5 bases from V and 1 base from J, with 8 bases between. The CDR3 has 13 residues. The germline CDR1 and CDR2 sequences are MDHEN and SYDVKM. CDR3 region: CASSKKINYGYTF. CDR3 nucleotide sequence: TGTGCCAGCAGTAAAAAAATTAACTATGGCTACACCTTC.

This chain joins TRBV28 and TRBJ1-2; maybe TRBD1 (5 bases). The CDR3 has 13 amino acids. The germline V gene has CDR1 MDHEN and CDR2 SYDVKM. Trimming took 8 bases from V and 11 from J, leaving 21 bases between them. CDR3 coding DNA: TGTGCCAGCTCCCCCCCCGGGACTTCGCGGTACACCTTC. As protein: CASSPPGTSRYTF.

The J gene is TRBJ2-2, the V gene TRBV28; weak D call: TRBD1 (5 bases). The CDR3 has 17 amino acids. Germline V gene lookup returns CDR1 MDHEN and CDR2 SYDVKM. V was trimmed by 7 bases and J by 0 bases, leaving 18 bases between them. In nucleotides, the CDR3 is TGTGCCAGCACTGCCGATCGGACATTAGCGAACACCGGGGAGCTGTTTTTT. This sequence encodes CASTADRTLANTGELFF.

The chain recombines TRBV10-3 with TRBJ2-1; D not certain. The CDR3 runs to 11 residues. V lost 3 bases and J 7 bases, leaving 4 bases between the germline ends. Germline CDR1 ENHRY, CDR2 SYGVKD. The CDR3 reads CAISDLNEQFF. CDR3 bases: TGTGCCATCAGTGATTTGAATGAGCAGTTCTTC.

The chain has TRBV30 and TRBJ1-5; maybe TRBD1 (5 bases). In germline, CDR1 is GTSNPN, CDR2 SVGIG (reference sequence). Trimming removed 0 bases at V and 7 bases at J, with 28 bases between. The CDR3 totals 19 residues. CDR3 DNA sequence: TGTGCCTGGAGTGTAAGATGGTTTAGGGGAGCCCCGGAAAGGCAGCCCCAGCATTTT. Protein: CAWSVRWFRGAPERQPQHF. Using reference TRBV30 and TRBJ1-5 for the parts outside the CDR3, the full variable domain is SQTIHQWPATLVQPVGSPLSLECTVEGTSNPNLYWYRQAAGRGLQLLFYSVGIGQISSEVPQNLSASRPQDRQFILSSKKLLLSDSGFYLCAWSVRWFRGAPERQPQHFGDGTRLSIL.

The rearrangement links TRBV30 to TRBJ1-1; D perhaps matches TRBD1 (6 bases). Germline-derived CDR1 and CDR2 are GTSNPN and SVGIG (reference sequence). Trimming pared 5 bases from V and 0 bases from J, leaving 16 bases between. The CDR3 is made up of 15 amino acids. CDR3 loop: CAWGFYRELNTEAFF. In DNA, the CDR3 is TGTGCCTGGGGGTTCTACAGGGAACTGAACACTGAAGCTTTCTTT. The full variable domain, in which reference TRBV30 and TRBJ1-1 provide the parts outside the CDR3, is SQTIHQWPATLVQPVGSPLSLECTVEGTSNPNLYWYRQAAGRGLQLLFYSVGIGQISSEVPQNLSASRPQDRQFILSSKKLLLSDSGFYLCAWGFYRELNTEAFFGQGTRLTVV.

The V and J genes are TRBV6-5 and TRBJ1-1; D is ambiguous. Germline V gene lookup returns CDR1 MNHEY and CDR2 SVGAGI. This CDR3 spans 14 amino acids. V lost 4 bases to trimming and J lost 3 bases, with 12 bases between them. CDR3 protein: CASSFGEGDTEAFF. As DNA, the CDR3 is TGTGCCAGCAGTTTCGGCGAAGGTGACACTGAAGCTTTCTTT.

This chain uses TRBV30 with TRBJ2-1, with D tentatively TRBD1 (6 bases). V was cut by 4 bases and J by 2 bases, with 12 bases left in between. CDR1 GTSNPN and CDR2 SVGIG come from the germline V gene (reference sequence). The CDR3 is 14 amino acids. CDR3 amino acids: CAWTTGQTYNEQFF. CDR3 DNA sequence: TGTGCCTGGACCACGGGACAAACCTACAATGAGCAGTTCTTC.